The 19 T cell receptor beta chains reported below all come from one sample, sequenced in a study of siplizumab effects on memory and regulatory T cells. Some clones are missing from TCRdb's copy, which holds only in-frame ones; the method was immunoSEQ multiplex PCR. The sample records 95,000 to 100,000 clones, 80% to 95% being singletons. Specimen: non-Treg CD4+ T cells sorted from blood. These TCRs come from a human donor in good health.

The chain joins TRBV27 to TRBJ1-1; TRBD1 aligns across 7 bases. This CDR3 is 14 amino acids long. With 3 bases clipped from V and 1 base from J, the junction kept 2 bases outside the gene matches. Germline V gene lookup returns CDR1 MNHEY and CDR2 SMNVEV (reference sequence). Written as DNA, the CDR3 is TGTGCCAGCAGTTTCAGGGGGAGGAACACTGAAGCTTTCTTT. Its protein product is CASSFRGRNTEAFF.

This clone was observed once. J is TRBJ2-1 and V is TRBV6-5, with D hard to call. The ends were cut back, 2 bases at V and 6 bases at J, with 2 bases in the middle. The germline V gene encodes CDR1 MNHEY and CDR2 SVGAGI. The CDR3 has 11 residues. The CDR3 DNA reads TGTGCCAGCAGTTACCCCAATGAGCAGTTCTTC. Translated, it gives CASSYPNEQFF.

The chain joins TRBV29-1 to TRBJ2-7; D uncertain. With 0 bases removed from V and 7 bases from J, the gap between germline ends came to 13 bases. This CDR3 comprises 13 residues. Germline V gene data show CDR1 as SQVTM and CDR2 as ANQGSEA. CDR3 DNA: TGCAGCGTTGAAGAGCACGGGTCTGGGGAGCAGTACTTC. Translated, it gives CSVEEHGSGEQYF.

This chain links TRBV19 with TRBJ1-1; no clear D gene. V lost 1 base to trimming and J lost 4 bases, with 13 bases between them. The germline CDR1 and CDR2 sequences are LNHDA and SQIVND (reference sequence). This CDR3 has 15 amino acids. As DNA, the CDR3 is TGTGCCAGTAGTATAGGTTTAAGGGCTAGCACTGAAGCTTTCTTT. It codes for CASSIGLRASTEAFF.

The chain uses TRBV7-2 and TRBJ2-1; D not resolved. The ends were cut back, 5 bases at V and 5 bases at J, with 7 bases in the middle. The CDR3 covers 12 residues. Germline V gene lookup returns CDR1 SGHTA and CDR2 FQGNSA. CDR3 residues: CASSPGHNEQFF. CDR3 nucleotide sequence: TGTGCCAGCAGCCCGGGCCACAATGAGCAGTTCTTC.

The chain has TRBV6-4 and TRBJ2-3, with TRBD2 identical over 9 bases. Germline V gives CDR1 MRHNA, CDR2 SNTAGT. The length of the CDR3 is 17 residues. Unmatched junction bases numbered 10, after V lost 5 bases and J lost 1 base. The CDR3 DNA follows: TGTGCCAGCAGTAGGCTAGCGGGACCCCATGGCACAGATACGCAGTATTTT. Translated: CASSRLAGPHGTDTQYF.

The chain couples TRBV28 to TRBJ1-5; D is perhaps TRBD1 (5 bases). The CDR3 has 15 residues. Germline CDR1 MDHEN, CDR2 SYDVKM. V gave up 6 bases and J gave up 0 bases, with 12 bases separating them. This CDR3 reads CASSSTDYSNQPQHF. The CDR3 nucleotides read TGTGCCAGCAGCTCGACAGATTATAGCAATCAGCCCCAGCATTTT.

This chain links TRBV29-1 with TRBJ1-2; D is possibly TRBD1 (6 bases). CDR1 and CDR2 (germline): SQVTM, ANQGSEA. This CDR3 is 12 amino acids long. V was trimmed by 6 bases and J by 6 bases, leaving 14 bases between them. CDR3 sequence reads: CSVVQGGHGYTF. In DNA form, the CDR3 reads TGCAGCGTGGTACAGGGTGGGCATGGCTACACCTTC.

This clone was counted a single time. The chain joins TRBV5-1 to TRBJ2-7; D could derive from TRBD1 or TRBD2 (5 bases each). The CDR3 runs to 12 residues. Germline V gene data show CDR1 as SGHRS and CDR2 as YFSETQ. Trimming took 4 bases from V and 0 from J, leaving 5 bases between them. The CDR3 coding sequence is TGCGCCAGCAGCGGGACCTCCTACGAGCAGTACTTC. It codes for CASSGTSYEQYF.

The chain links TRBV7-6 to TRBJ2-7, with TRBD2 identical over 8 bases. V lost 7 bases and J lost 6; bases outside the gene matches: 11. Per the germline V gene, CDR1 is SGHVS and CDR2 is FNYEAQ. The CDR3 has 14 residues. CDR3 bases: TGTGCCAGCACCCAAGCGGGAGAATTAGGCGAGCAGTACTTC. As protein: CASTQAGELGEQYF.

CDR3 region: CASGGWETQYF. The CDR3 DNA is TGTGCCAGCGGTGGGTGGGAGACCCAGTACTTC. The V and J genes are TRBV28 and TRBJ2-5; D gene uncertain. The CDR3 runs 11 residues. Germline lookup yields CDR1 MDHEN and CDR2 SYDVKM. Trimming took off 8 bases at V and 5 bases at J, with 9 bases between the two ends.

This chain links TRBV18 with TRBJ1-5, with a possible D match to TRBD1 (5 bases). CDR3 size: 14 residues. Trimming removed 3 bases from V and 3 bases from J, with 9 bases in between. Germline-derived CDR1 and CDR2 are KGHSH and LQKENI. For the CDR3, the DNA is TGTGCCAGCTCACCCGACAGAGACAATCAGCCCCAGCATTTT. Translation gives CASSPDRDNQPQHF.

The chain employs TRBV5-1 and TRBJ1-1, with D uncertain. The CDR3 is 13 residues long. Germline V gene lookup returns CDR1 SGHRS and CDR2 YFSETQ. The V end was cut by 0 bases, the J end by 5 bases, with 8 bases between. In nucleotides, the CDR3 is TGCGCCAGCAGCTTGGATTTTAGGACTGAAGCTTTCTTT. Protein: CASSLDFRTEAFF.

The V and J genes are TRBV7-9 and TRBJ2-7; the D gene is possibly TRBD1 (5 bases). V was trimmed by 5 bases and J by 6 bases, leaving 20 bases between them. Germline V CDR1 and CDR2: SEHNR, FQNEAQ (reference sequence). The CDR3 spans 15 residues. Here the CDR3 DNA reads TGTGCCAGCAGCGGAGTGGCAGGGCCGGTTCGCGAGCAGTACTTC. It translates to CASSGVAGPVREQYF.

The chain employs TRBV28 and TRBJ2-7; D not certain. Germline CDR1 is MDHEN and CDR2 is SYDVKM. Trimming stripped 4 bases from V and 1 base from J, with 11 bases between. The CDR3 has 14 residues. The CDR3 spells CASSSPDYSYEQYF. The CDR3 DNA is TGTGCCAGCAGTTCCCCGGATTATTCCTACGAGCAGTACTTC. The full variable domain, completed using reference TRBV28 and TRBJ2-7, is DVKVTQSSRYLVKRTGEKVFLECVQDMDHENMFWYRQDPGLGLRLIYFSYDVKMKEKGDIPEGYSVSREKKERFSLILESASTNQTSMYLCASSSPDYSYEQYFGPGTRLTVT.

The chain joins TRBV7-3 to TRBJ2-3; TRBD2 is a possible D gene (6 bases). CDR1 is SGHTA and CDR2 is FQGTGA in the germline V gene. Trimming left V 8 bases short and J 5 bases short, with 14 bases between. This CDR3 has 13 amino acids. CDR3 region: CASSSGRLDTQYF. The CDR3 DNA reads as TGTGCCAGCTCATCCGGGAGACTAGATACGCAGTATTTT.

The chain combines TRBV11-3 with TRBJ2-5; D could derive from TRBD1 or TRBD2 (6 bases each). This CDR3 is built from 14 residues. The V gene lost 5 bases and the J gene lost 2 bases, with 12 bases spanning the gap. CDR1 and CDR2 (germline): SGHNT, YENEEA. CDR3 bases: TGTGCCAGCAGCCCTAGGAGGGGGCAAGAGACCCAGTACTTC. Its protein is CASSPRRGQETQYF.

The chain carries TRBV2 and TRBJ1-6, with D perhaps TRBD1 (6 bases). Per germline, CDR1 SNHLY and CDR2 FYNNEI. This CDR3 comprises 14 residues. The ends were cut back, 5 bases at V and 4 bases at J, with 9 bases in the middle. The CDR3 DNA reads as TGTGCCAGCAGTTACAGGGAGTATAATTCACCCCTCCACTTT. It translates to CASSYREYNSPLHF.

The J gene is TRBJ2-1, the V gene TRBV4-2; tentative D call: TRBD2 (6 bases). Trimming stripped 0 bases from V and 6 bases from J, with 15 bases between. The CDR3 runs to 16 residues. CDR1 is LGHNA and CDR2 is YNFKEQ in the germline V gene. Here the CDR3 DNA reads TGTGCCAGCAGCCAAGATTGGAAAGGGGAGGTCAATGAGCAGTTCTTC. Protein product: CASSQDWKGEVNEQFF.